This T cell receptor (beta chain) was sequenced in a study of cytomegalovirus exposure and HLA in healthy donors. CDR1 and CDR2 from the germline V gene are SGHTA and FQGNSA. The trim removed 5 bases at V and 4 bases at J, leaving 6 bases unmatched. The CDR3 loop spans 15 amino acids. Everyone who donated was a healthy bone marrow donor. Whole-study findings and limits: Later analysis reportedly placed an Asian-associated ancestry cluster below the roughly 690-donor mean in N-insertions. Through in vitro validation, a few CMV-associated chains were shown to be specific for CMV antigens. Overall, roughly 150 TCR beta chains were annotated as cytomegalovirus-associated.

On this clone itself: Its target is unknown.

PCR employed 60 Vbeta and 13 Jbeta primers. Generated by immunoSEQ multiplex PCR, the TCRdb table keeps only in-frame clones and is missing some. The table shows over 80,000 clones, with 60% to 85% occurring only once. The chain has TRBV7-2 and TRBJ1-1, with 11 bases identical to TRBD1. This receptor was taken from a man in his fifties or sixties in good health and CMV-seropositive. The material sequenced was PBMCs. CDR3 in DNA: TGTGCCAGCAGCGGGGACAGGGGGTTGGGCACTGAAGCTTTCTTT. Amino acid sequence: CASSGDRGLGTEAFF.